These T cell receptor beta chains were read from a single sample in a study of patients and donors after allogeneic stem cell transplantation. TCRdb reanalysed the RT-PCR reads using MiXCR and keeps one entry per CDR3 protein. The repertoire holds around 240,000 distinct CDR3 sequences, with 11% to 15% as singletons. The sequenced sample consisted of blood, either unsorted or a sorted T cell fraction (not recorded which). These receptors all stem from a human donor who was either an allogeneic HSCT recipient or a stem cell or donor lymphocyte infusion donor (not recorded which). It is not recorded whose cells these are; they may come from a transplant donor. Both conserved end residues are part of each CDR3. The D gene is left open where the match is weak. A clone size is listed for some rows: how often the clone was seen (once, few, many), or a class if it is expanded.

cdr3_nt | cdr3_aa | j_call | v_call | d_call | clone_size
TGTGCCAGCAGTGAGGTGAGGGGCGCGTACACTGAAGCTTTCTTT | CASSEVRGAYTEAFF | TRBJ1-1 | TRBV2 | . | few
TGTGCCAGCAGCTTCGGACTGCACCGCGGGACTGAAGCTTTCTTT | CASSFGLHRGTEAFF | TRBJ1-1 | TRBV6-1 | . | .
TGTGCCAGCAACAGACCGGGACTAGCGGGAGTCTTGGTCTACAATGAGCAGTTCTTC | CASNRPGLAGVLVYNEQFF | TRBJ2-1 | TRBV6-4 | TRBD2 | .
TGTGCCAGCAGCCCCCGGGGCTCTAGGGACGGCTACACCTTC | CASSPRGSRDGYTF | TRBJ1-2 | TRBV11-2 | . | few
TGTGCCAGCAGCCAAGATGGGGGGGAGGGGGTCGATGAGCAGTTCTTC | CASSQDGGEGVDEQFF | TRBJ2-1 | TRBV4-2 | . | once
TGTGCCAGCACGACGGAAGGTCAGCCCCAGCATTTT | CASTTEGQPQHF | TRBJ1-5 | TRBV2 | . | many
TGTGCCATCAGTGAGTCGGGCCAGGGGGTCGGTGGCTACACCTTC | CAISESGQGVGGYTF | TRBJ1-2 | TRBV10-3 | TRBD1 | .
TGTGCCAGCAGCGTCTCCCGGGACAGGCAGATGAGAAACATTCAGTACTTC | CASSVSRDRQMRNIQYF | TRBJ2-4 | TRBV9 | TRBD1 | .
TGTGCCAGCAGCCCCCAGACAGGGGACTATGGCTACACCTTC | CASSPQTGDYGYTF | TRBJ1-2 | TRBV7-2 | TRBD1 | many
TGTGCCAGCAGTTATCGGAGGGGGGAAGCGAACACCGGGGAGCTGTTTTTT | CASSYRRGEANTGELFF | TRBJ2-2 | TRBV6-5 | . | few
TGCGCCAGCAGCCAAGGGACTAGCGGGGGGGAAGAGACCCAGTACTTC | CASSQGTSGGEETQYF | TRBJ2-5 | TRBV4-3 | TRBD2 | .
TGTGCCAGCAGCTTATTTCGACCTTCAAACACCGGGGAGCTGTTTTTT | CASSLFRPSNTGELFF | TRBJ2-2 | TRBV7-2 | . | few
TGTGCCAGCAGCTTGAGTGGGTCCGGCCAAGAGACCCAGTACTTC | CASSLSGSGQETQYF | TRBJ2-5 | TRBV5-5 | . | .
TGTGCCAGCAGCCAACAGAGGGCAGTAGGGAATTCACCCCTCCACTTT | CASSQQRAVGNSPLHF | TRBJ1-6 | TRBV3-1 | . | many
TGCGCCAGCAGCTTGGGTAGGGCGCTTGGCTACACCTTC | CASSLGRALGYTF | TRBJ1-2 | TRBV5-1 | . | many
TGTGCCAGCATACAGGGCGGGTGGACTGAAGCTTTCTTT | CASIQGGWTEAFF | TRBJ1-1 | TRBV7-2 | . | many
TGTGCCAGCAGGAAACCCGCGGGAGGGCTAAGGGAGCAGTACTTC | CASRKPAGGLREQYF | TRBJ2-7 | TRBV28 | TRBD2 | many
TGTGCCAGCAGCTTGGGAGGGACAGCCCAAGAGACCCAGTACTTC | CASSLGGTAQETQYF | TRBJ2-5 | TRBV7-2 | . | many
TGCGCCAGCAGCGTAGCCCTCGATCAGCCCCAGCATTTT | CASSVALDQPQHF | TRBJ1-5 | TRBV4-1 | . | many
TGTGCCAGCAGCTTAGAAGCGGGGGGGCGTACGCAGTATTTT | CASSLEAGGRTQYF | TRBJ2-3 | TRBV11-2 | TRBD2 | many
TGTGCCAGCAGTTACACGGGCAGGTCCTACTATGGCTACACCTTC | CASSYTGRSYYGYTF | TRBJ1-2 | TRBV6-5 | . | .
TGCAGCGCCTTCGAGTTCGGCCTCATGAACACTGAAGCTTTCTTT | CSAFEFGLMNTEAFF | TRBJ1-1 | TRBV29-1 | . | many
TGCAGTGCTAGGACAGGGGGTGTCAAAAACATTCAGTACTTC | CSARTGGVKNIQYF | TRBJ2-4 | TRBV20-1 | TRBD1 | many
TGTGCCAGCAGCTGGATAGCGGGCTCCAATGAGCAGTTCTTC | CASSWIAGSNEQFF | TRBJ2-1 | TRBV5-5 | TRBD2 | many
TGCGCCAGCAGCCTCGGGACACTACAATCCTACGAGCAGTACTTC | CASSLGTLQSYEQYF | TRBJ2-7 | TRBV5-1 | . | few
TGTGCCAGCAGCCAAGGACAGACAACCGAAGCTTTCTTT | CASSQGQTTEAFF | TRBJ1-1 | TRBV14 | . | .
TGCAGTGACAGGGACGGCTACACCTTC | CSDRDGYTF | TRBJ1-2 | TRBV20-1 | . | few
TGTGCCAGCAGCGTACATTGGGCAGCAGAGACTAGCACAGATACGCAGTATTTT | CASSVHWAAETSTDTQYF | TRBJ2-3 | TRBV9 | . | many
TGCGCCAGCAGCCCCCGGGGGGCGCCCAATCAGCCCCAGCATTTT | CASSPRGAPNQPQHF | TRBJ1-5 | TRBV5-1 | . | many
TGTGCCAGCAGTTACGGGCAGCTTGAAGCTTTCTTT | CASSYGQLEAFF | TRBJ1-1 | TRBV6-6 | . | many
TGTGCCAGCAGTTATCGCGAGCGAGGAGATACGCAGTATTTT | CASSYRERGDTQYF | TRBJ2-3 | TRBV6-5 | . | .
TGTGCCAGCAGCTTTACGACAGGGGGCAATGAGCAGTTCTTC | CASSFTTGGNEQFF | TRBJ2-1 | TRBV5-6 | TRBD1 | .
TGCGCCAGCAGCCAAAAGGGAGTTAACGCCTACGAGCAGTACTTC | CASSQKGVNAYEQYF | TRBJ2-7 | TRBV5-1 | . | few